This T cell receptor (beta chain) comes out of a study of CD8+CD57+ T cells in acquired aplastic anemia. About the study: Recorded DNA amounts for sorted CD4+ and CD8+ cells had an average of around 3.4 ug. General study points: Controls did not differ significantly from patients in CD8+ Simpson's diversity. In common between the patients and the controls were approximately 28 CD8+ CDR3 sequences.

As to this clonotype: Its specificity is not known.

The junction had 9 bases not matched to a gene; V was cut back by 4 bases and J by 5 bases. CDR3 length: 16 amino acids. Germline lookup yields CDR1 KGHDR and CDR2 SFDVKD. The authors sequenced patients whose flow cytometry had shown CD8+CD57+ cell expansion. Patients were therapy-naive when their blood was sampled. Genomic DNA, the template, was used for profiling of the TCR beta VDJ and CDR3. TCRdb passed the reads through MiXCR, listing each CDR3 protein once. The sample holds 220,000 or so distinct CDR3 sequences, 65% seen once. The source is a human donor with aplastic anemia. The genes are TRBV24-1 and TRBJ2-7; 11 positions match TRBD2. The sample comprised sorted CD4+, CD8+, or CD8+CD57+ T cells (not recorded which) from PBMCs. The CDR3 protein is CATSDSLAGGRHEQYF. CDR3 coding DNA: TGTGCCACCAGTGACTCCCTAGCGGGAGGTCGCCACGAGCAGTACTTC.